This T cell receptor (beta chain) was recovered during a study of CD8 T cells in ankylosing spondylitis. This clonotype was counted between two and nine times. Its antigen is currently unknown. Construction of TCR beta libraries was performed using quantitative 5'-RACE with molecular barcodes. From the 5' RACE reads, TCRdb called clonotypes with MiXCR, one entry per CDR3 protein. Seen here are approximately 550,000 distinct CDR3 sequences, over 9.5% observed once, and the top ten hold 6.8%. Study-level findings and limits: Among TCR beta sequences, a motif of several highly homologous variants appeared characteristic of ankylosing spondylitis blood. Previous work reported some of these motif variants in the synovial fluid and blood of reactive arthritis. Matched ankylosing spondylitis synovial fluid reportedly contained a significantly enriched population of disease-linked clones.

CDR1 and CDR2 from the germline V gene are WNHNN and SYGVQD (reference sequence). J was trimmed by 8 bases and V by 3 bases; bases with no gene match: 6. CDR3 length: 14 residues. This TCR was sampled from a male donor with ankylosing spondylitis. Sequencing input: blood, either unsorted or a sorted T cell fraction (not recorded which). The chain couples TRBV10-1 to TRBJ2-1; 8 nucleotides match TRBD2. CDR3 residues: CASSDSGSIYEQFF. DNA for the CDR3: TGCGCCAGCAGTGACAGCGGGAGTATCTATGAGCAGTTCTTC.